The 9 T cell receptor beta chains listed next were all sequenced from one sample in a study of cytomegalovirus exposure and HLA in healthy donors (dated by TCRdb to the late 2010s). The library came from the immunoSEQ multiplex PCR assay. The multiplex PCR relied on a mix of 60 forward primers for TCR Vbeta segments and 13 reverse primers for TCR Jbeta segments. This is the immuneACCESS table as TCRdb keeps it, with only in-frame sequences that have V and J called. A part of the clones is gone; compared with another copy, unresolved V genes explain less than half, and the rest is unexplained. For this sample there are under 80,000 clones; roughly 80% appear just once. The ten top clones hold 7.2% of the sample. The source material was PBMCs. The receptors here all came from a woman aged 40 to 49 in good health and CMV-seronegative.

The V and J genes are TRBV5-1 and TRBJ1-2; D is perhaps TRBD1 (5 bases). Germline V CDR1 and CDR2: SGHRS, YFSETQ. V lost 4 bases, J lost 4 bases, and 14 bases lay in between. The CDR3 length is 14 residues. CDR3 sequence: CASSRAEGAYGYTF. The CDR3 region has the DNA TGCGCCAGCAGCCGGGCCGAAGGGGCCTATGGCTACACCTTC.

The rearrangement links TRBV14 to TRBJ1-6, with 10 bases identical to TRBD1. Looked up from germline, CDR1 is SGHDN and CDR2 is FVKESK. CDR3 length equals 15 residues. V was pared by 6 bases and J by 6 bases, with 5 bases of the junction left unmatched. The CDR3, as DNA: TGTGCCAGCAGGGCCCGGACAGGGGGTAATTCACCCCTCCACTTT. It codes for CASRARTGGNSPLHF. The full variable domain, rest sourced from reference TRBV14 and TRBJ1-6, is EAGVTQFPSHSVIEKGQTVTLRCDPISGHDNLYWYRRVMGKEIKFLLHFVKESKQDESGMPNNRFLAERTGGTYSTLKVQPAELEDSGVYFCASRARTGGNSPLHFGNGTRLTVT.

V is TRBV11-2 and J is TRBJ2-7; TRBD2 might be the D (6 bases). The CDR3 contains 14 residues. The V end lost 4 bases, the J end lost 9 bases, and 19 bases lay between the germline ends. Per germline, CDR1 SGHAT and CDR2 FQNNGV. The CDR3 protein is CASSSYGDVGGQYF. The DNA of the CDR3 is TGTGCCAGCAGCTCCTATGGGGACGTCGGGGGGCAGTACTTC.

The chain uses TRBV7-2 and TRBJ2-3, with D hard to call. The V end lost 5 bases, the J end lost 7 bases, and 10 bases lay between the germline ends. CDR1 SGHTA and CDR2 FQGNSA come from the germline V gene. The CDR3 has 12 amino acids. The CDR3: CASSTSYNTQYF. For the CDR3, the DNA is TGTGCCAGCAGCACTTCGTATAATACGCAGTATTTT.

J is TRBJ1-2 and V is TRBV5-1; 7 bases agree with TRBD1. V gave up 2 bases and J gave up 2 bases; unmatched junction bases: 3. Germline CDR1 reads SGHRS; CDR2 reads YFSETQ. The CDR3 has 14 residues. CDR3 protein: CASSLPGQNYGYTF. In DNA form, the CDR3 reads TGCGCCAGCAGCTTACCGGGACAGAACTATGGCTACACCTTC. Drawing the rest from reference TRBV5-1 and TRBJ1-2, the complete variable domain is KAGVTQTPRYLIKTRGQQVTLSCSPISGHRSVSWYQQTPGQGLQFLFEYFSETQRNKGNFPGRFSGRQFSNSRSEMNVSTLELGDSALYLCASSLPGQNYGYTFGSGTRLTVV.

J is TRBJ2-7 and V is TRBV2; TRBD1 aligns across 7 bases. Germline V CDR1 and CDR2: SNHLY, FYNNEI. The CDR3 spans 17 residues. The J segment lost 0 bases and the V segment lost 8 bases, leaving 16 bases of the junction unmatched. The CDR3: CASHRDRLPSSSYEQYF. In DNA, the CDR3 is TGTGCCAGCCACCGGGACAGACTTCCCTCGAGCTCCTACGAGCAGTACTTC.

The CDR3 DNA is TGTGCCAGCAGCGTAGGGTCTATAGGGGCCTACGAGCAGTACTTC. Translated, it gives CASSVGSIGAYEQYF. The chain links TRBV9 to TRBJ2-7, with D possibly matching TRBD1 (5 bases). Trimming pared 0 bases from V and 2 bases from J, leaving 12 bases between. The CDR3 covers 15 residues. Germline CDR1 SGDLS, CDR2 YYNGEE.

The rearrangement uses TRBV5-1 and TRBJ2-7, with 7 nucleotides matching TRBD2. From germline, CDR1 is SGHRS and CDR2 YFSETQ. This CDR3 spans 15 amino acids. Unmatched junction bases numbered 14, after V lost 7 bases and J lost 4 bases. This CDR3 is CASGQGTTETYEQYF. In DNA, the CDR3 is TGCGCCAGCGGTCAAGGGACTACGGAAACATACGAGCAGTACTTC. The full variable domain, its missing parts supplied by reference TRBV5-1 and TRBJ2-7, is KAGVTQTPRYLIKTRGQQVTLSCSPISGHRSVSWYQQTPGQGLQFLFEYFSETQRNKGNFPGRFSGRQFSNSRSEMNVSTLELGDSALYLCASGQGTTETYEQYFGPGTRLTVT.

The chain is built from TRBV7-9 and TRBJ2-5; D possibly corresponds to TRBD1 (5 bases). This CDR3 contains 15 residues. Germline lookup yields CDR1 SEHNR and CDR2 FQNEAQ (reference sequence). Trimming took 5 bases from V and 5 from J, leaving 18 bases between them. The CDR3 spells CASSPNRLGPETQYF. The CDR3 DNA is TGTGCCAGCAGCCCGAATCGCTTGGGGCCGGAGACCCAGTACTTC.